Presented here are 20 T cell receptor beta chains from one specimen sequenced in a study of T-cell reconstitution after alpha-beta-depleted transplantation in children. Preparing the TCRbeta library involved the use of unique molecular identifiers. One entry per CDR3 protein, called by TCRdb with MiXCR from the PCR reads. This table holds some 290,000 distinct CDR3 sequences, 9.9% found once. Sequencing was performed on PBMCs from the stem cell graft donor, taken from the stem cell graft. Every receptor here comes from a human donor who donated a stem cell graft to a child with SCID.

This clonotype was recorded a few times. The chain carries TRBV29-1 and TRBJ2-7; D is unclear. CDR1 SQVTM and CDR2 ANQGSEA come from the germline V gene. The ends were cut back, 5 bases at V and 4 bases at J, with 12 bases in the middle. The CDR3 runs 12 residues. CDR3 nucleotides: TGCAGCGTTTCGGGCGACCCGTACGAGCAGTACTTC. It codes for CSVSGDPYEQYF.

In its sample, this clonotype was seen a few times. The rearrangement uses TRBV7-9 and TRBJ2-1, with a tentative D call TRBD2 (5 bases). Germline CDR1 SEHNR, CDR2 FQNEAQ (reference sequence). Trimming removed 1 base at V and 9 bases at J, with 10 bases between. This CDR3 is built from 13 residues. The CDR3 coding sequence is TGTGCCAGCAGCTTAGGGCTTCGGGGTGAGCAGTTCTTC. Translation gives CASSLGLRGEQFF.

The V gene is TRBV13, the J gene TRBJ2-1; 7 bases line up with TRBD2. This CDR3 is built from 14 residues. Trimming at V came to 7 bases and at J to 12 bases, leaving 15 bases not matched to a gene. In germline, CDR1 is PRHDT, CDR2 FYEKMQ (reference sequence). This CDR3 reads CASTETSTPNGQFF. The CDR3 DNA follows: TGTGCCAGCACGGAGACTAGCACTCCAAACGGGCAGTTCTTC.

This clonotype was counted many times. CDR3 loop: CASSPSWGNSYEQYF. For the CDR3, the DNA is TGTGCCAGCAGTCCCAGTTGGGGTAACTCCTACGAGCAGTACTTC. The chain joins TRBV6-5 to TRBJ2-7; D is undetermined. V shed 5 bases and J shed 0 bases, with 14 bases lying between them. Germline CDR1 and CDR2: MNHEY and SVGAGI. The CDR3 has 15 residues.

This clonotype has more than one count but fewer than ten. The CDR3 DNA reads TGCGCCAGCAGTGATAACGGGATAACAGATACGCAGTATTTT. Amino acids: CASSDNGITDTQYF. This rearrangement joins TRBV10-2 to TRBJ2-3, with a tentative D call TRBD2 (5 bases). Germline V gives CDR1 WSHSY, CDR2 SAAADI. CDR3 length equals 14 residues. V dropped 3 bases and J dropped 3 bases, with 10 bases sitting between them.

For the CDR3, the DNA is TGTGCCAGCAGCTTAGGATTGGGAAGTGCAACTAATGAAAAACTGTTTTTT. Translation gives CASSLGLGSATNEKLFF. This chain joins TRBV7-9 and TRBJ1-4; no definite D call. Germline CDR1 is SEHNR and CDR2 is FQNEAQ (reference sequence). With 1 base removed from V and 0 bases from J, the gap between germline ends came to 12 bases. The CDR3 is made up of 17 amino acids.

The chain joins TRBV12-3 or TRBV12-4 to TRBJ2-3; 8 bases line up with TRBD2. CDR3 length equals 16 residues. V was pared by 4 bases and J by 4 bases, with 10 bases of the junction left unmatched. CDR3 protein: CASSSRRGGGSDTQYF. DNA for the CDR3: TGTGCCAGCAGTTCCCGCCGGGGGGGTGGTTCAGATACGCAGTATTTT.

A few counts support this clonotype. The chain is built from TRBV19 and TRBJ1-2; TRBD1 aligns across 12 bases. The CDR3 runs 17 residues. Germline CDR1 is LNHDA and CDR2 is SQIVND (reference sequence). Trimming cost V 5 bases and J 5 bases; bases outside gene matches: 12. CDR3 in amino acids: CASSPQGQGAGTYGYTF. Written as DNA, the CDR3 is TGTGCCAGTAGTCCCCAGGGACAGGGGGCGGGCACATATGGCTACACCTTC.

J is TRBJ2-5 and V is TRBV12-3 or TRBV12-4; D is undetermined. The length of the CDR3 is 15 residues. V dropped 0 bases and J dropped 2 bases, with 10 bases sitting between them. The DNA of the CDR3 is TGTGCCAGCAGTTTAGCGCGTATCTCTCAAGAGACCCAGTACTTC. Amino acids: CASSLARISQETQYF.

This clonotype was detected a few times. The chain combines TRBV10-3 with TRBJ2-7; no firm D call. The length of the CDR3 is 13 residues. Germline CDR1 and CDR2: ENHRY and SYGVKD. The V end was cut by 0 bases, the J end by 3 bases, with 6 bases between. CDR3 in amino acids: CAISESTSYEQYF. The CDR3 DNA sequence: TGTGCCATCAGTGAGTCGACGAGCTACGAGCAGTACTTC.

This clonotype was seen more than once but under ten times. The V call is TRBV7-2, the J call TRBJ2-5, with TRBD1 identical over 10 bases. Trimming at V came to 4 bases and at J to 6 bases, leaving 8 bases not matched to a gene. CDR3 length: 15 amino acids. Germline V gene sequence: CDR1 SGHTA, CDR2 FQGNSA. Here the CDR3 DNA reads TGTGCCAGCAGCTCCACTCCGGGACAGGGGCAGACCCAGTACTTC. Residues: CASSSTPGQGQTQYF.

This clonotype showed up many times. The CDR3 DNA reads TGTGCCAGCAGTTTAACCGGGGGCCAGAACACTGAAGCTTTCTTT. This sequence encodes CASSLTGGQNTEAFF. The rearrangement links TRBV12-3 or TRBV12-4 to TRBJ1-1; the D gene is possibly TRBD1 (6 bases). This CDR3 is built from 15 residues. V lost 2 bases and J lost 1, with 11 bases in between.

This clonotype was seen many times. The rearrangement links TRBV12-3 or TRBV12-4 to TRBJ1-6, with D unclear. CDR3 length: 13 residues. Trimming shortened V by 3 bases and J by 7 bases, and 7 bases separated the two germline ends. CDR3 sequence (DNA): TGTGCCAGCAGTTTTCGAGAGAATTCACCCCTCCACTTT. Its translation is CASSFRENSPLHF.

The chain combines TRBV5-1 with TRBJ2-7; 7 nucleotides align to TRBD1. Germline V gene data show CDR1 as SGHRS and CDR2 as YFSETQ. The CDR3 has 14 amino acids. The V segment lost 4 bases and the J segment 1 base; nucleotides outside the gene matches: 5. The chain's CDR3 is CASSAGQASYEQYF. CDR3 sequence (DNA): TGCGCCAGCAGCGCCGGACAGGCGTCCTACGAGCAGTACTTC. Complete variable domain (other parts from reference TRBV5-1 and TRBJ2-7): KAGVTQTPRYLIKTRGQQVTLSCSPISGHRSVSWYQQTPGQGLQFLFEYFSETQRNKGNFPGRFSGRQFSNSRSEMNVSTLELGDSALYLCASSAGQASYEQYFGPGTRLTVT.

This chain connects TRBV7-2 to TRBJ1-2; D not resolved. This CDR3 comprises 14 residues. With 3 bases removed from V and 2 bases from J, the gap between germline ends came to 10 bases. The germline CDR1 and CDR2 sequences are SGHTA and FQGNSA. The CDR3 nucleotides are TGTGCCAGCAGCTTTGCGCAGGCGAACTATGGCTACACCTTC. Amino acids: CASSFAQANYGYTF.

This clonotype has just a few counts. This chain connects TRBV25-1 to TRBJ2-3; 13 bases are a match to TRBD2. J lost 7 bases, V lost 2 bases, and 9 bases had no gene match. There are 17 residues in the CDR3. From germline, CDR1 is MGHDK and CDR2 SYGVNS. Here the CDR3 DNA reads TGTGCCAGCAGTGAACAGGGACTAGCGGGGAAGGTATATACGCAGTATTTT. Protein product: CASSEQGLAGKVYTQYF.

CDR3 in DNA: TGTGCCAGCAGTTACCAAGGGATCGGCCCGGCTTTCTTT. Translated: CASSYQGIGPAFF. J is TRBJ1-1 and V is TRBV6-5; D call uncertain. The CDR3 has 13 residues. Germline V gives CDR1 MNHEY, CDR2 SVGAGI. V shed 2 bases and J shed 11 bases, with 15 bases lying between them.

The chain recombines TRBV18 with TRBJ2-3, with 7 bases fitting TRBD2. The CDR3 is 15 residues long. Germline loops: CDR1 KGHSH, CDR2 LQKENI. V lost 0 bases, J lost 6 bases, and 6 bases stayed unmatched. DNA for the CDR3: TGTGCCAGCTCACCACCGGGGAGGGGCGGCGATACGCAGTATTTT. Its protein product is CASSPPGRGGDTQYF.

The V call is TRBV7-2, the J call TRBJ2-1, with 12 positions matching TRBD2. CDR1 is SGHTA, CDR2 FQGNSA, per germline. V trimming: 5 bases; J trimming: 15 bases; junction bases outside the gene matches: 11. The CDR3 consists of 14 residues. The CDR3 spells CASSQGLAGAPPFF. In DNA form, the CDR3 reads TGTGCCAGCAGCCAGGGACTAGCGGGTGCCCCGCCGTTCTTC.

Ten or more counts support this clonotype. The rearrangement joins TRBV5-1 to TRBJ2-3; weak D call: TRBD2 (5 bases). V was cut by 5 bases and J by 3 bases, with 16 bases left in between. Germline V lookup: CDR1 SGHRS, CDR2 YFSETQ. The CDR3 has 15 residues. In DNA form, the CDR3 reads TGCGCCAGCAGATTGAAGGACGGGGTGACAGATACGCAGTATTTT. Translating gives CASRLKDGVTDTQYF.